Each of the 32 T cell receptor beta chains below was sequenced from the same sample in a study of spatial heterogeneity in lung cancer. TCRdb re-called the 5' RACE reads through MiXCR, storing one row per CDR3 protein. The profile shows over 75,000 distinct CDR3 sequences, 15% to 25% of them singletons. As to time point: sample taken at primary tumor resection. Frozen PBMC, nontumor lung or tumor provided whole RNA, which was sequenced unsorted. Source: PBMCs, taken at surgery. Receptors were obtained from a male donor with early-stage non-small cell lung cancer.

This clonotype was seen only a few times. The V call is TRBV12-3 or TRBV12-4, the J call TRBJ1-5, with D unresolved. The CDR3 is made up of 13 amino acids. V dropped 5 bases and J dropped 5 bases, with 10 bases sitting between them. DNA of the CDR3: TGTGCCAGCAGTCCGCTCGGTTATCAGCCCCAGCATTTT. Protein sequence: CASSPLGYQPQHF.

This sequence joins TRBV19 and TRBJ2-1; the D gene is possibly TRBD1 (6 bases). The germline V gene has CDR1 LNHDA and CDR2 SQIVND (reference sequence). The CDR3 is 16 amino acids. The germline V and J ends were trimmed by 4 bases and 7 bases, with 20 bases remaining between them. The DNA of the CDR3 is TGTGCCAGTAGTAGCCAGATCGGGACAAGGACTAATGAGCAGTTCTTC. Protein sequence: CASSSQIGTRTNEQFF.

The chain has TRBV7-8 and TRBJ2-7; TRBD2 aligns across 9 bases. CDR1 is SGHVS, CDR2 FQNEAQ, per germline. The CDR3 sequence is 19 residues long. J was trimmed by 0 bases and V by 5 bases; bases with no gene match: 17. The CDR3 is CASSLRVVAGVSVSYEQYF. The CDR3 DNA is TGTGCCAGCAGCCTTAGGGTGGTAGCGGGAGTGAGCGTCTCCTACGAGCAGTACTTC.

In its sample, this clonotype was seen many times. The V call is TRBV6-5, the J call TRBJ1-2, with D possibly TRBD1 on 5 matching bases. The CDR3 length is 13 residues. CDR1 is MNHEY and CDR2 is SVGAGI in the germline V gene. V lost 5 bases, J lost 3 bases, and 10 bases lay in between. In DNA, the CDR3 is TGTGCCAGCAGTCAGGGACCGGACTATGGCTACACCTTC. This gives the protein CASSQGPDYGYTF.

Only a few counts were recorded for this clonotype. J is TRBJ2-7 and V is TRBV28; D may be TRBD1 (6 bases). CDR3 length: 14 amino acids. Germline values: CDR1 MDHEN, CDR2 SYDVKM. V lost 3 bases and J lost 3, with 12 bases in between. CDR3 DNA sequence: TGTGCCAGCAGTTTTCCGGGCAGGGGCTACGAGCAGTACTTC. This gives the protein CASSFPGRGYEQYF.

This chain connects TRBV20-1 to TRBJ2-3, with D possibly being TRBD1 (5 bases). Looked up from germline, CDR1 is DFQATT and CDR2 is SNEGSKA (reference sequence). The CDR3 is made up of 12 amino acids. V was clipped by 5 bases and J by 5 bases, with 11 bases between them. CDR3 nucleotides: TGCAGTGCTGGCCCCAGGGAAGATACGCAGTATTTT. It translates to CSAGPREDTQYF.

This clonotype was recorded a few times. The chain carries TRBV20-1 and TRBJ2-7; possibly TRBD2 for D (5 bases). This CDR3 has 15 amino acids. Trimming removed 5 bases from V and 3 bases from J, with 20 bases in between. Germline CDR1 and CDR2: DFQATT and SNEGSKA (reference sequence). CDR3 protein: CSAQRPGKVLYEQYF. The CDR3 region has the DNA TGCAGTGCTCAAAGACCGGGGAAGGTTCTCTACGAGCAGTACTTC.

V and J are TRBV5-1 and TRBJ1-1; D unclear. The V gene's germline CDR1 is SGHRS and CDR2 YFSETQ. The CDR3 consists of 13 residues. V lost 2 bases and J lost 3, with 8 bases in between. CDR3 region: CASSFRVDTEAFF. The CDR3 bases are TGCGCCAGCAGCTTTAGGGTGGACACTGAAGCTTTCTTT.

The gene calls are TRBV6-5 and TRBJ2-7; TRBD2 agrees at 9 bases. Germline V gene sequence: CDR1 MNHEY, CDR2 SVGAGI. Trimming at V came to 7 bases and at J to 0 bases, leaving 7 bases not matched to a gene. The CDR3 loop spans 15 amino acids. The CDR3 protein is CASTPTSGSSYEQYF. DNA for the CDR3: TGTGCCAGCACTCCGACTAGCGGTAGCTCCTACGAGCAGTACTTC.

This clonotype has ten or more counts. The rearrangement joins TRBV4-2 to TRBJ2-6; D remains unclear. In germline, CDR1 is LGHNA, CDR2 YNFKEQ. The V gene lost 0 bases and the J gene lost 4 bases, with 16 bases spanning the gap. The CDR3 is made up of 18 amino acids. The CDR3 DNA sequence: TGTGCCAGCAGCCAAGACATGCCGGGTTCCAGGGGGGCCAACGTCCTGACTTTC. It is translated as CASSQDMPGSRGANVLTF.

The chain has TRBV27 and TRBJ2-7; 11 nucleotides agree with TRBD2. The CDR3 length is 16 residues. Germline V gene data show CDR1 as MNHEY and CDR2 as SMNVEV (reference sequence). With 1 base clipped from V and 5 bases from J, the junction kept 7 bases outside the gene matches. The CDR3 sequence: CASSLLAGGPYDEQYF. In nucleotides, the CDR3 is TGTGCCAGCAGTTTATTAGCGGGAGGGCCTTACGACGAGCAGTACTTC.

This clonotype has a handful of counts. The chain has TRBV27 and TRBJ2-1, with 14 bases that match TRBD2. The germline V gene encodes CDR1 MNHEY and CDR2 SMNVEV (reference sequence). With V trimmed by 5 bases and J by 6 bases, 6 bases remained unmatched. The CDR3 runs 16 residues. CDR3 nucleotides: TGTGCCAGCAGTCTCCCGACTAGCGGGGGGGGCAATGAGCAGTTCTTC. Its protein product is CASSLPTSGGGNEQFF.

This clonotype was recorded a few times. The chain employs TRBV18 and TRBJ2-1; TRBD2 matches at 11 bases. CDR3 length equals 17 residues. The V and J ends lost 1 base and 10 bases, in that order; junction bases with no gene match: 12. Germline V CDR1 and CDR2: KGHSH, LQKENI. Here the CDR3 DNA reads TGTGCCAGCTCACCACTTCAGACTAGCGGGATATTCGGAGAGCAGTTCTTC. Protein product: CASSPLQTSGIFGEQFF.

This clonotype was seen a handful of times. The genes are TRBV6-5 and TRBJ2-2; D unclear. CDR3 size: 13 residues. Germline CDR1 reads MNHEY; CDR2 reads SVGAGI. V was cut by 8 bases and J by 4 bases, with 11 bases left in between. CDR3 nucleotide sequence: TGTGCCAGCCGATTCCTGGGCACCGGGGAGCTGTTTTTT. Protein product: CASRFLGTGELFF.

The chain has TRBV12-3 or TRBV12-4 and TRBJ2-5; no reliable D call. The CDR3 totals 14 residues. With 5 bases removed from V and 1 base from J, the gap between germline ends came to 11 bases. This chain's CDR3 is CASSVEAVQETQYF. CDR3 DNA: TGTGCCAGCAGTGTAGAGGCGGTCCAAGAGACCCAGTACTTC.

The chain employs TRBV3-1 and TRBJ2-7, with TRBD1 matching over 11 bases. The CDR3 has 15 residues. With 0 bases clipped from V and 5 bases from J, the junction kept 3 bases outside the gene matches. CDR1 and CDR2 from the germline V gene are LGHDT and YNNKEL (reference sequence). CDR3 sequence reads: CASSQDWTGGNEQYF. The CDR3 DNA reads as TGTGCCAGCAGCCAAGATTGGACAGGGGGCAACGAGCAGTACTTC.

This chain links TRBV27 with TRBJ2-3; 8 bases are a match to TRBD1. V dropped 2 bases and J dropped 1; count of bases not matched to a gene: 14. Germline-derived CDR1 and CDR2 are MNHEY and SMNVEV (reference sequence). The CDR3 spans 19 residues. In DNA, the CDR3 is TGTGCCAGCAGTTTAAGTCAAGGTCGGGACAGGCGACGCACAGATACGCAGTATTTT. Translation gives CASSLSQGRDRRRTDTQYF.

This rearrangement joins TRBV12-3 or TRBV12-4 to TRBJ2-7, with D unclear. Trimming took off 6 bases at V and 8 bases at J, with 11 bases between the two ends. CDR3 length: 11 amino acids. The CDR3 protein is CASSQNYKQYF. The CDR3 DNA is TGTGCCAGCAGCCAAAATTATAAGCAGTACTTC.

The rearrangement joins TRBV6-5 to TRBJ1-1, with a possible D match to TRBD1 (6 bases). V was shortened by 5 bases and J by 4 bases, with 14 bases between the two germline ends. CDR3 length equals 14 residues. The germline V gene encodes CDR1 MNHEY and CDR2 SVGAGI. CDR3 bases: TGTGCCAGCAGTCTGACAGCGGGGGCCACTGAAGCTTTCTTT. Encoded protein: CASSLTAGATEAFF.

This chain links TRBV6-2 or TRBV6-3 with TRBJ2-1, with a possible D match to TRBD2 (6 bases). CDR3 length equals 15 residues. The V gene lost 6 bases and the J gene lost 2 bases, with 14 bases spanning the gap. From germline, CDR1 is MNHEY and CDR2 SVGEGT. The CDR3 loop reads CASRPTSFAYNEQFF. CDR3 bases: TGTGCCAGCAGGCCGACTAGTTTCGCCTACAATGAGCAGTTCTTC.

The chain recombines TRBV11-3 with TRBJ2-1; D gene ambiguous. The germline CDR1 and CDR2 sequences are SGHNT and YENEEA. This CDR3 region has 12 residues. Trimming stripped 0 bases from V and 8 bases from J, with 5 bases between. This CDR3 reads CASSLDWHEQFF. As DNA, the CDR3 is TGTGCCAGCAGCTTAGATTGGCATGAGCAGTTCTTC.

Ten or more counts support this clonotype. The V call is TRBV7-6, the J call TRBJ2-2, with D unclear. Trimming stripped 1 base from V and 7 bases from J, with 7 bases between. CDR3 length equals 13 residues. Germline values: CDR1 SGHVS, CDR2 FNYEAQ. CDR3 in DNA: TGTGCCAGCAGCTTAGTCCTGGACGGGGAGCTGTTTTTT. This gives the protein CASSLVLDGELFF.

The rearrangement uses TRBV7-9 and TRBJ1-1, with 7 bases identical to TRBD1. V trimming: 5 bases; J trimming: 1 base; junction bases outside the gene matches: 10. The CDR3 length is 16 residues. The germline V gene encodes CDR1 SEHNR and CDR2 FQNEAQ (reference sequence). Written as DNA, the CDR3 is TGTGCCAGCAGCCGGGACAGAAACTACGGGAACACTGAAGCTTTCTTT. This sequence encodes CASSRDRNYGNTEAFF.

This clonotype was detected only a few times. The V call is TRBV6-1, the J call TRBJ2-1; 10 bases match TRBD1. The CDR3 is 14 amino acids. Trimming took 8 bases from V and 8 from J; bases not matched to a gene: 9. Per germline, CDR1 MNHNS and CDR2 SASEGT. The CDR3 region is CASGRDRGRDEQFF. As DNA, the CDR3 is TGTGCCAGCGGACGGGACAGGGGTCGCGATGAGCAGTTCTTC.

This clonotype was seen many times. The chain recombines TRBV4-1 with TRBJ1-1; no clear D gene. Germline CDR1 and CDR2: MGHRA and YSYEKL. The germline V and J ends were trimmed by 2 bases and 4 bases, with 11 bases remaining between them. The CDR3 extends over 14 amino acids. Written as DNA, the CDR3 is TGCGCCAGCAGCCAACCCCCCATGGGCACTGAAGCTTTCTTT. Amino acids: CASSQPPMGTEAFF.

Sample share makes this clonotype medium-sized (0.01 to 0.1%). The CDR3 nucleotides are TGTGCCAGCAGCTTAATGGGCACCGGGGAGCTGTTTTTT. Translation gives CASSLMGTGELFF. This sequence joins TRBV7-9 and TRBJ2-2; no definite D call. CDR1 is SEHNR, CDR2 FQNEAQ, per germline (reference sequence). This CDR3 has 13 amino acids. V shed 2 bases and J shed 4 bases, with 5 bases lying between them.

This clonotype was found a few times. The chain couples TRBV11-1 to TRBJ2-2; no reliable D call. The germline CDR1 and CDR2 sequences are SGHAT and FQDESV (reference sequence). The V gene lost 0 bases and the J gene lost 4 bases, with 6 bases spanning the gap. This CDR3 has 14 residues. CDR3 protein: CASSLAHGTGELFF. The CDR3 DNA reads as TGTGCCAGCAGCTTAGCGCATGGCACCGGGGAGCTGTTTTTT.

This clonotype has more than one count but fewer than ten. CDR3 loop: CASSPQGLMNTEAFF. In nucleotides, the CDR3 is TGTGCCAGTAGCCCACAGGGGCTCATGAACACTGAAGCTTTCTTT. The rearrangement joins TRBV19 to TRBJ1-1; TRBD1 agrees at 7 bases. Germline-derived CDR1 and CDR2 are LNHDA and SQIVND (reference sequence). The CDR3 has 15 amino acids. Losses at the gene ends were 6 bases for V and 0 bases for J; bases not matched to a gene: 7.

This clonotype was detected once. J is TRBJ1-1 and V is TRBV6-2 or TRBV6-3; TRBD1 aligns across 7 bases. V lost 6 bases to trimming and J lost 8 bases; unmatched junction nucleotides: 9. The CDR3 extends over 13 amino acids. The germline CDR1 and CDR2 sequences are MNHEY and SVGEGT. DNA of the CDR3: TGTGCCAGCAGATTTAGACCGGGACAGGAAGCTTTCTTT. It specifies CASRFRPGQEAFF.

This clonotype was detected a few times. The chain is built from TRBV27 and TRBJ2-7; D is possibly TRBD2 (6 bases). V gave up 6 bases and J gave up 0 bases, with 15 bases separating them. The CDR3 is 15 residues long. From germline, CDR1 is MNHEY and CDR2 SMNVEV (reference sequence). CDR3 sequence: CASRPRGSGSYEQYF. CDR3 sequence (DNA): TGTGCCAGCAGGCCCCGGGGGAGCGGCTCCTACGAGCAGTACTTC.

J is TRBJ2-3 and V is TRBV29-1; TRBD2 matches at 12 bases. Trimming took 7 bases from V and 4 from J; bases not matched to a gene: 9. Per the germline V gene, CDR1 is SQVTM and CDR2 is ANQGSEA. This CDR3 contains 15 residues. CDR3 sequence reads: CSARTSGALADTQYF. CDR3 coding DNA: TGCAGCGCTCGGACTAGCGGGGCTCTGGCAGATACGCAGTATTTT.

The chain links TRBV5-1 to TRBJ2-7; 7 bases are a match to TRBD2. CDR3 length: 15 amino acids. Germline CDR1 SGHRS, CDR2 YFSETQ. J gave up 0 bases and V 0 bases, and 3 bases lay outside the gene matches. The CDR3, as DNA: TGCGCCAGCAGCTTGGCGGGGGGTACCTCCTACGAGCAGTACTTC. Its protein is CASSLAGGTSYEQYF.